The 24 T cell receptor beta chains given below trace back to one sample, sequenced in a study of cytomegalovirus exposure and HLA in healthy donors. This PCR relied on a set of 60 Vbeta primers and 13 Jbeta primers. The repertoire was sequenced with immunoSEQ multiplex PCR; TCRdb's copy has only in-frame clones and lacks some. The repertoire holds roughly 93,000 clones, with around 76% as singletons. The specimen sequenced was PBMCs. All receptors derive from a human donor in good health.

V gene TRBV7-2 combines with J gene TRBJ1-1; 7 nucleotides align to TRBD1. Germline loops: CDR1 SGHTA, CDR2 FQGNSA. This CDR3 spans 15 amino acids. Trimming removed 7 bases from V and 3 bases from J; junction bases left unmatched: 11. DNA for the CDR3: TGTGCCAGCAACCCACAGACAGGGAGCTACACTGAAGCTTTCTTT. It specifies CASNPQTGSYTEAFF. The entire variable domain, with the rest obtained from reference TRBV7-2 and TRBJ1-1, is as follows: GAGVSQSPSNKVTEKGKDVELRCDPISGHTALYWYRQSLGQGLEFLIYFQGNSAPDKSGLPSDRFSAERTGGSVSTLTIQRTQQEDSAVYLCASNPQTGSYTEAFFGQGTRLTVV.

CDR3 sequence (DNA): TGCGCCAGCAGCGGGGGAGGACAGGGCAGTTCACCCCTCCACTTT. Its translation: CASSGGGQGSSPLHF. The chain recombines TRBV5-1 with TRBJ1-6, with TRBD1 identical over 8 bases. Germline lookup yields CDR1 SGHRS and CDR2 YFSETQ. The CDR3 contains 15 residues. J gave up 9 bases and V 4 bases, and 9 bases lay outside the gene matches. Full variable domain (outside the CDR3, taken from reference TRBV5-1 and TRBJ1-6): KAGVTQTPRYLIKTRGQQVTLSCSPISGHRSVSWYQQTPGQGLQFLFEYFSETQRNKGNFPGRFSGRQFSNSRSEMNVSTLELGDSALYLCASSGGGQGSSPLHFGNGTRLTVT.

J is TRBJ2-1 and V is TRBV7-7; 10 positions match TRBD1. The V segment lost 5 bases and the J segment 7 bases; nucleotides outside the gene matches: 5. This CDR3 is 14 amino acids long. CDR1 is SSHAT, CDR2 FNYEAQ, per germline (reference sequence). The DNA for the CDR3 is TGTGCCAGCAGCACGGGACAGGGGCTTAATGAGCAGTTCTTC. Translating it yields CASSTGQGLNEQFF.

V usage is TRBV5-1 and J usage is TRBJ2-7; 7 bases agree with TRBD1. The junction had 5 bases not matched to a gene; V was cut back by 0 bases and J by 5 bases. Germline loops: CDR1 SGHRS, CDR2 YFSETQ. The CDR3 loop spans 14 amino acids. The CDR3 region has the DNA TGCGCCAGCAGCTTGGGAGGGGGCAAAGACGAGCAGTACTTC. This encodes CASSLGGGKDEQYF.

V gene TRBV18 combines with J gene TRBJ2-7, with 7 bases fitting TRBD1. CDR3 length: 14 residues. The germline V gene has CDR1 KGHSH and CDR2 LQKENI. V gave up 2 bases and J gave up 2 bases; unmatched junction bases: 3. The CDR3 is CASSPATGTYEQYF. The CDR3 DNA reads TGTGCCAGCTCACCAGCGACAGGGACCTACGAGCAGTACTTC.

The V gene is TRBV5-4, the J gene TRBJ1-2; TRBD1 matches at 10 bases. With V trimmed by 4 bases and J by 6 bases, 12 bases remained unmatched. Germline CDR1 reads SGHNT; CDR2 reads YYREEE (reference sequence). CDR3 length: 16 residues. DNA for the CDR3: TGTGCCAGCAGCCCCCGTTCGGGGACAGGGGCTAATGGCTACACCTTC. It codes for CASSPRSGTGANGYTF.

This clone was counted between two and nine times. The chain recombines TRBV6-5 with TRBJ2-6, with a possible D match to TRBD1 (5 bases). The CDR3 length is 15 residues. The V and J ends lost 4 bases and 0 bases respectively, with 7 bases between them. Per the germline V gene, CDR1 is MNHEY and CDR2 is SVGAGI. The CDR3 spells CASSWGVSGANVLTF. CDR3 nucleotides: TGTGCCAGCAGTTGGGGCGTCTCTGGGGCCAACGTCCTGACTTTC.

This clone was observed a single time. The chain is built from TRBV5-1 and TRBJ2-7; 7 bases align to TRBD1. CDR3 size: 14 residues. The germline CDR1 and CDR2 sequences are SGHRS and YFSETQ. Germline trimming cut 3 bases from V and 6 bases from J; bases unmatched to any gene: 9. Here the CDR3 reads CASSSGQLIGEQYF. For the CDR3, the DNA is TGCGCCAGCAGCTCGGGACAGTTAATTGGCGAGCAGTACTTC.

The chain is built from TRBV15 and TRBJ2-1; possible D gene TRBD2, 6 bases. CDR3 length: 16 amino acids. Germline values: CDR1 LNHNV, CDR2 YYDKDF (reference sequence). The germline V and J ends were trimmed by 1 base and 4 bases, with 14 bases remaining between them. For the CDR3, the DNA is TGTGCCACCAGCAGAGTTACGGGAGTGGGGTACAATGAGCAGTTCTTC. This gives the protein CATSRVTGVGYNEQFF.

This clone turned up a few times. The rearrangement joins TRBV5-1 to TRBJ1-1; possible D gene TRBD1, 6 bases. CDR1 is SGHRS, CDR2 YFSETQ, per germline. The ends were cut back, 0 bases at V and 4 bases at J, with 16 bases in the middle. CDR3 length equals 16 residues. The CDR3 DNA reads TGCGCCAGCAGCTTGGAGTTCAGGGGTACAGGCACTGAAGCTTTCTTT. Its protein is CASSLEFRGTGTEAFF.

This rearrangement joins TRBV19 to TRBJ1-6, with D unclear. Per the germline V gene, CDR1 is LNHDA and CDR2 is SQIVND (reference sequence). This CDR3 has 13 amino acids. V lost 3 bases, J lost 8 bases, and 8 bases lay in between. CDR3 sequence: CASSINRDSPLHF. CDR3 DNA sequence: TGTGCCAGTAGTATTAACAGAGATTCACCCCTCCACTTT.

CDR3 nucleotides: TGTGCGTCCCAGGCCCGGGAAGGGGGCTACACCTTC. Translation gives CASQAREGGYTF. The V call is TRBV7-6, the J call TRBJ1-2, with unresolved D. The CDR3 sequence is 12 residues long. Germline CDR1 SGHVS, CDR2 FNYEAQ.

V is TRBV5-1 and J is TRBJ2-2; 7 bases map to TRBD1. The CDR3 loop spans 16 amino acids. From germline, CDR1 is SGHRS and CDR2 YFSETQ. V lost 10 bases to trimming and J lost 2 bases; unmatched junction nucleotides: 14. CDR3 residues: CAAKPAGTENTGELFF. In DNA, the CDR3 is TGCGCCGCGAAACCCGCCGGGACAGAAAACACCGGGGAGCTGTTTTTT.

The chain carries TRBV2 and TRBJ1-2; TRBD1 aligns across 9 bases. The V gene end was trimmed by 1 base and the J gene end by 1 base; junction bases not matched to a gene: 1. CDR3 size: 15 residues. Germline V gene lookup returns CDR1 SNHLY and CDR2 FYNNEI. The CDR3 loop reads CASSEGDRVNYGYTF. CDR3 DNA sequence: TGTGCCAGCAGTGAAGGGGACAGGGTTAACTATGGCTACACCTTC.

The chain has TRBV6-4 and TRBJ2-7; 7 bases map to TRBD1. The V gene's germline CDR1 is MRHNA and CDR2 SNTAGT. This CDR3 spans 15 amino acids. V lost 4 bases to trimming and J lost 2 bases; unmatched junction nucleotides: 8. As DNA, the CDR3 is TGTGCCAGCAGTGCCCTGCAGGGGGTCCCCTACGAGCAGTACTTC. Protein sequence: CASSALQGVPYEQYF.

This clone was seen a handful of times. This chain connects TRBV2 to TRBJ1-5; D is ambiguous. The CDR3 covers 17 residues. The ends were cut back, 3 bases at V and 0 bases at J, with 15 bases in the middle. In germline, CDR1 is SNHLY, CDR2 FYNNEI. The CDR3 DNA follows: TGTGCCAGCAGTGAGATTATCACTGCCCTTAGCAATCAGCCCCAGCATTTT. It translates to CASSEIITALSNQPQHF.

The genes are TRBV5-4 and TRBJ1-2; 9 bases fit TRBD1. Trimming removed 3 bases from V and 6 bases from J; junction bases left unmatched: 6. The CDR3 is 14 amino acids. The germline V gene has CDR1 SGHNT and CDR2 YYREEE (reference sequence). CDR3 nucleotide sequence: TGTGCCAGCAGCTCCCGGGACAGGGCTAATGGCTACACCTTC. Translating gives CASSSRDRANGYTF.

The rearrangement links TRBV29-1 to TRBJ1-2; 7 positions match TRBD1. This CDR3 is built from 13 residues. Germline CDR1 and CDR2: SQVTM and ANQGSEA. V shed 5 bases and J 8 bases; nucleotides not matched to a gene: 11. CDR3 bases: TGCAGCGTTATTGGGACAGCGTATGGCGGCTACACCTTC. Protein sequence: CSVIGTAYGGYTF.

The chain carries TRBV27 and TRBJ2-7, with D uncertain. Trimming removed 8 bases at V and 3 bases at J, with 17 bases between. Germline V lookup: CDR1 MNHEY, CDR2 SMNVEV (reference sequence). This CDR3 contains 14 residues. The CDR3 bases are TGTGCCAGCTCGCTAGTCCCCCTTAACTACGAGCAGTACTTC. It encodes CASSLVPLNYEQYF.

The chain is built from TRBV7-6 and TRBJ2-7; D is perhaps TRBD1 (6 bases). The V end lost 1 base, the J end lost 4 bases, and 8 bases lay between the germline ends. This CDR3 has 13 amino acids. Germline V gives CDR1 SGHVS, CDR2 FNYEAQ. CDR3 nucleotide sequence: TGTGCCAGCAGCTTAGTCAGGGGTTACGAGCAGTACTTC. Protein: CASSLVRGYEQYF.

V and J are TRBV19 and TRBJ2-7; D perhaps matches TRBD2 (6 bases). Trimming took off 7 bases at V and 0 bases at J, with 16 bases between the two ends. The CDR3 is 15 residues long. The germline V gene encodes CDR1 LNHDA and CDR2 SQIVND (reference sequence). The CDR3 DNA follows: TGTGCCAGTACTGCGGGGATGGGGGGCTCCTACGAGCAGTACTTC. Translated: CASTAGMGGSYEQYF.

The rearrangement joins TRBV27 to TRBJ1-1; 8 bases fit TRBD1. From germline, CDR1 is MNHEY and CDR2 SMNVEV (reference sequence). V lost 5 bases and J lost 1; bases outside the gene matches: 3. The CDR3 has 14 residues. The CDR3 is CASSTDRGNTEAFF. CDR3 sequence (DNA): TGTGCCAGCAGTACTGACAGGGGGAACACTGAAGCTTTCTTT.

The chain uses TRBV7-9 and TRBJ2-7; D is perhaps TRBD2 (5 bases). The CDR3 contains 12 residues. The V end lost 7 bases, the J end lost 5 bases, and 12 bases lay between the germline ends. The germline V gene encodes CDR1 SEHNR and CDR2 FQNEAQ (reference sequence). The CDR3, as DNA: TGTGCCAGCACCAGAGGGATCCACGAGCAGTACTTC. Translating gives CASTRGIHEQYF.

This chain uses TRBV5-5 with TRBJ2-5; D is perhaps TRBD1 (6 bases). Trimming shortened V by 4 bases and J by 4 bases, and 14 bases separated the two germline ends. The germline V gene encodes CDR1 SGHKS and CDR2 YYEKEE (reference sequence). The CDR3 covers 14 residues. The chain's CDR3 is CASSLGQTRETQYF. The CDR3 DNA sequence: TGTGCCAGCAGCCTAGGACAGACAAGAGAGACCCAGTACTTC.